This paragraph covers one T cell receptor (beta chain) sequence. The sample is drawn from a study of identical twins. TCRdb itself ran the 5' RACE reads through MiXCR, one entry per CDR3 protein. Among a few hundred thousand distinct CDR3 sequences, roughly 8.7% were seen once, and the ten largest hold less than 4%. This CDR3 contains 14 residues. Between the trimmed V and J ends, which lost 5 bases and 2 bases, there was a span of 13 bases. CDR1 and CDR2 from the germline V gene are SGHAT and FQNNGV. Another study also made use of these data, one on yellow fever vaccine responses in identical twins. This second study notes: After vaccination, twins' T cell response reportedly seemed partly convergent, partly personalized.

This chain connects TRBV11-2 to TRBJ2-7; D tentatively fits TRBD1 or TRBD2 (5 bases each). Sequenced input: CD8+ T cells sorted from blood. The receptor's source is a woman under 30 in good health. For the CDR3, the DNA is TGTGCCAGCAGCCCACAGACGGGACCCTACGAGCAGTACTTC. Protein sequence: CASSPQTGPYEQYF.